The 21 T cell receptor beta chains below all came from one sample that was sequenced in a study of T-cell memory formation after mild COVID-19. TCRdb reprocessed the 5' RACE reads via MiXCR and lists one record per CDR3 protein. This table holds over 450,000 distinct CDR3 sequences, about a fifth found once. The specimen was PBMCs or a T cell subset sorted from them (not recorded which). The receptors shown here come from an adult woman who had mild COVID-19 (a few samples of this study predate the infection). Cell type and time point are not known.

In this sample, this clonotype turned up many times. The chain joins TRBV12-3 or TRBV12-4 to TRBJ2-6, with TRBD2 as a possible D gene (6 bases). The CDR3 has 16 amino acids. V lost 2 bases and J lost 2, with 10 bases in between. The CDR3 protein is CASSLRWGAGANVLTF. Written as DNA, the CDR3 is TGTGCCAGCAGTTTACGTTGGGGGGCTGGGGCCAACGTCCTGACTTTC.

The V call is TRBV6-6, the J call TRBJ1-5, with D maybe TRBD1 (5 bases). CDR1 is MNHNY and CDR2 is SVGAGI in the germline V gene (reference sequence). The CDR3 contains 15 residues. V dropped 4 bases and J dropped 0 bases, with 10 bases sitting between them. The chain's CDR3 is CASSFGHLSNQPQHF. The DNA of the CDR3 is TGTGCCAGCAGTTTCGGACACCTTAGCAATCAGCCCCAGCATTTT.

This clonotype has more than one count but fewer than ten. The genes are TRBV12-3 or TRBV12-4 and TRBJ2-2; 15 bases agree with TRBD2. After removal of 5 bases from V and 4 bases from J, the junction contained 11 bases not matched to a gene. CDR3 size: 19 residues. The CDR3 DNA reads TGTGCCAGCAGTAACCCAGGACTAGCGGGGGGGCCGGGCACCGGGGAGCTGTTTTTT. Translation: CASSNPGLAGGPGTGELFF.

This clonotype occurred a few times. CDR3: CASSQTRTGGTQYF. The CDR3 DNA is TGTGCCAGCAGCCAAACTCGAACAGGAGGTACGCAGTATTTT. The rearrangement uses TRBV3-1 and TRBJ2-3; the D call may be TRBD1 or TRBD2 (5 bases each). This CDR3 region has 14 residues. V lost 2 bases to trimming and J lost 8 bases, with 14 bases between them. The germline gives CDR1 LGHDT, CDR2 YNNKEL (reference sequence).

There are a few counts of this clonotype. This chain links TRBV7-8 with TRBJ2-6, with TRBD1 as a possible D gene (5 bases). The CDR3 is 16 residues long. The germline gives CDR1 SGHVS, CDR2 FQNEAQ. V was clipped by 5 bases and J by 0 bases, with 11 bases between them. The CDR3 DNA is TGTGCCAGCAGCGCTACAGGAGCCTCTGGGGCCAACGTCCTGACTTTC. The encoded protein is CASSATGASGANVLTF.

This rearrangement joins TRBV7-6 to TRBJ2-3, with 14 bases matching TRBD2. The J segment lost 8 bases and the V segment lost 5 bases, leaving 12 bases of the junction unmatched. The CDR3 sequence is 17 residues long. The germline V gene has CDR1 SGHVS and CDR2 FNYEAQ. This CDR3 is CASSPLGLAGGSGTQYF. CDR3 nucleotide sequence: TGTGCCAGCAGCCCCCTCGGACTAGCGGGGGGATCGGGTACGCAGTATTTT.

This sequence joins TRBV7-6 and TRBJ1-1; D is undetermined. Per germline, CDR1 SGHVS and CDR2 FNYEAQ. CDR3 length equals 15 residues. The germline V and J ends were trimmed by 2 bases and 1 base, with 11 bases remaining between them. The CDR3 bases are TGTGCCAGCAGCTTAATAGGAGGATCGAACACTGAAGCTTTCTTT. It yields the protein CASSLIGGSNTEAFF.

The V and J genes are TRBV4-2 and TRBJ2-1, with D possibly matching TRBD1 (6 bases). Germline V gene data show CDR1 as LGHNA and CDR2 as YNFKEQ. The CDR3 is 13 residues long. The V end was cut by 4 bases, the J end by 5 bases, with 9 bases between. The DNA for the CDR3 is TGTGCCAGCAGCCTGGGGGCCAACAATGAGCAGTTCTTC. It codes for CASSLGANNEQFF.

This clonotype came up a few times. The chain recombines TRBV12-3 or TRBV12-4 with TRBJ1-5, with a weak D call TRBD1 (6 bases). This CDR3 is 14 amino acids long. Between the trimmed V and J ends, which lost 4 bases and 6 bases, there was a span of 13 bases. In nucleotides, the CDR3 is TGTGCCAGCAGTTCGGATACAGGGAGTCAGCCCCAGCATTTT. This gives the protein CASSSDTGSQPQHF.

The chain carries TRBV12-3 or TRBV12-4 and TRBJ2-3, with TRBD2 identical over 7 bases. V shed 5 bases and J 11 bases; nucleotides not matched to a gene: 10. The CDR3 loop spans 13 amino acids. The CDR3 DNA is TGTGCCAGCAGTCAGATAACATCGGGGGGGCAGTATTTT. It is translated as CASSQITSGGQYF.

This clonotype came up a few times. The gene calls are TRBV24-1 and TRBJ2-7; a weak D match, TRBD2 (6 bases). Trimming took 0 bases from V and 7 from J, leaving 6 bases between them. Germline assignment: CDR1 KGHDR and CDR2 SFDVKD. The CDR3 is 12 amino acids. The CDR3 DNA reads TGTGCCACCAGTGATTTGGCGGGGGAGCAGTACTTC. As protein: CATSDLAGEQYF.

The CDR3 is CASSRGLAEYNEQFF. CDR3 nucleotides: TGTGCCAGCAGCCGGGGACTAGCCGAGTACAATGAGCAGTTCTTC. The V gene is TRBV7-3, the J gene TRBJ2-1; 9 positions agree with TRBD2. This CDR3 has 15 amino acids. After removal of 5 bases from V and 4 bases from J, the junction contained 6 bases not matched to a gene. Per germline, CDR1 SGHTA and CDR2 FQGTGA.

There are a few counts of this clonotype. The chain joins TRBV29-1 to TRBJ1-2; a possible D gene is TRBD1 (5 bases). This CDR3 spans 16 amino acids. Germline V gene data show CDR1 as SQVTM and CDR2 as ANQGSEA. With 0 bases removed from V and 3 bases from J, the gap between germline ends came to 17 bases. The CDR3 DNA follows: TGCAGCGTTGAAGATCGGCGGCAGGGACCTTACTATGGCTACACCTTC. It yields the protein CSVEDRRQGPYYGYTF. Filled out from reference TRBV29-1 and TRBJ1-2, the complete variable domain reads SAVISQKPSRDICQRGTSLTIQCQVDSQVTMMFWYRQQPGQSLTLIATANQGSEATYESGFVIDKFPISRPNLTFSTLTVSNMSPEDSSIYLCSVEDRRQGPYYGYTFGSGTRLTVV.

This chain links TRBV14 with TRBJ2-1, with TRBD1 matching over 9 bases. The CDR3 contains 18 residues. The V gene's germline CDR1 is SGHDN and CDR2 FVKESK. V shed 3 bases and J 2 bases; nucleotides not matched to a gene: 11. CDR3 protein: CASSQLSPGQGPYNEQFF. As DNA, the CDR3 is TGTGCCAGCAGCCAGTTATCGCCGGGACAGGGACCCTACAATGAGCAGTTCTTC. The complete variable domain, with remaining parts taken from reference TRBV14 and TRBJ2-1, reads EAGVTQFPSHSVIEKGQTVTLRCDPISGHDNLYWYRRVMGKEIKFLLHFVKESKQDESGMPNNRFLAERTGGTYSTLKVQPAELEDSGVYFCASSQLSPGQGPYNEQFFGPGTRLTVL.

This clonotype was detected a few times. The chain carries TRBV29-1 and TRBJ2-1; 9 nucleotides line up with TRBD2. V was pared by 0 bases and J by 8 bases, with 11 bases of the junction left unmatched. This CDR3 comprises 16 residues. Germline V gene lookup returns CDR1 SQVTM and CDR2 ANQGSEA. The DNA of the CDR3 is TGCAGCGTTGAAGATCCGCGGGAGGGCCTGAGGGATGAGCAGTTCTTC. Encoded protein: CSVEDPREGLRDEQFF.

This clonotype was seen ten or more times. The chain combines TRBV5-1 with TRBJ1-1; D remains unclear. V lost 3 bases, J lost 0 bases, and 15 bases lay in between. In germline, CDR1 is SGHRS, CDR2 YFSETQ. The CDR3 sequence is 16 residues long. DNA for the CDR3: TGCGCCAGCAGCTCCCGAGTAGCACAGCTGAACACTGAAGCTTTCTTT. Its protein is CASSSRVAQLNTEAFF.

V usage is TRBV5-1 and J usage is TRBJ2-7; possibly TRBD2 for D (5 bases). The CDR3 has 16 residues. CDR1 is SGHRS and CDR2 is YFSETQ in the germline V gene. Trimming took off 0 bases at V and 0 bases at J, with 13 bases between the two ends. The CDR3 coding sequence is TGCGCCAGCAGCTTGGGAGCGGATCCGAGCTCCTACGAGCAGTACTTC. Protein: CASSLGADPSSYEQYF.

J is TRBJ2-7 and V is TRBV6-5; TRBD1 or TRBD2 may be the D gene (5 bases each). This CDR3 region has 13 residues. Trimming stripped 7 bases from V and 4 bases from J, with 14 bases between. Germline loops: CDR1 MNHEY, CDR2 SVGAGI. CDR3 sequence (DNA): TGTGCCAGCACGAGGGGAGCCAGGTACGAGCAGTACTTC. This codes for CASTRGARYEQYF.

This clonotype was seen more than once but under ten times. The gene calls are TRBV30 and TRBJ2-7; TRBD1 matches 8 bases. Germline values: CDR1 GTSNPN, CDR2 SVGIG (reference sequence). With V trimmed by 4 bases and J by 6 bases, 5 bases remained unmatched. The CDR3 runs to 12 residues. CDR3 coding DNA: TGTGCCTGGACCCGGGACAGGTCCGAGCAGTACTTC. It codes for CAWTRDRSEQYF.

The chain links TRBV4-3 to TRBJ2-2, with D hard to call. This CDR3 region has 13 residues. Germline V lookup: CDR1 LGHNA, CDR2 YSLEER. The ends were cut back, 2 bases at V and 3 bases at J, with 4 bases in the middle. The CDR3 coding sequence is TGCGCCAGCAGCCAACAGCACACCGGGGAGCTGTTTTTT. Amino acid sequence: CASSQQHTGELFF.

This clonotype was seen a handful of times. The CDR3 region is CASSPSMTRGANTGELFF. CDR3 in DNA: TGTGCCAGCAGTCCTTCGATGACCAGGGGTGCGAACACCGGGGAGCTGTTTTTT. The chain couples TRBV27 to TRBJ2-2; D may be TRBD1 (6 bases). From germline, CDR1 is MNHEY and CDR2 SMNVEV (reference sequence). The CDR3 sequence is 18 residues long. V gave up 5 bases and J gave up 0 bases, with 19 bases separating them.